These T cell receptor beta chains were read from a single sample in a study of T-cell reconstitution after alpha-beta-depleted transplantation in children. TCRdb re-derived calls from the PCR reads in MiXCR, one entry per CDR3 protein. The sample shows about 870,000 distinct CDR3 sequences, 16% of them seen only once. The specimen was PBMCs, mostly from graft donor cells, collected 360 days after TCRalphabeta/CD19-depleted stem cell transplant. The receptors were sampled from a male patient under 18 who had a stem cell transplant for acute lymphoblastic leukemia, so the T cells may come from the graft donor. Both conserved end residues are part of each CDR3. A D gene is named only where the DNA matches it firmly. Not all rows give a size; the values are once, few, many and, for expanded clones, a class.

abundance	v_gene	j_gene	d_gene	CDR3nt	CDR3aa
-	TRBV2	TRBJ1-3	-	TGTGCCAGCAGTGAAGCCGGAGGAAACACCATATATTTT	CASSEAGGNTIYF
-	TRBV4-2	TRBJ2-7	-	TGTGCCAGCAGCCAAGATTGGGGAAGGGAACTTTACGAGCAGTACTTC	CASSQDWGRELYEQYF
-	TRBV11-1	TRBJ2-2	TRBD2	TGTGCCAGCAGCTCGGGACTAGCGGGAGTAGAAACCACCGGGGAGCTGTTTTTT	CASSSGLAGVETTGELFF
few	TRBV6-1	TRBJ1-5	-	TGTGCCAGCAGTCTTACGCTAGGACAAAGCCAGCCCCAGCATTTT	CASSLTLGQSQPQHF
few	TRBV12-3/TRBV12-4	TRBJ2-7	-	TGTGCCATCCCCCGTGGGGAGCGAGCAGAGACCTACGAGCAGTACTTC	CAIPRGERAETYEQYF
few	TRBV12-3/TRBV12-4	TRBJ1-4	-	TGTGCCAGCAGTTTATTCTTGGGGGCAGCCCCCTCCGTGACTAATGAAAAACTGTTTTTT	CASSLFLGAAPSVTNEKLFF
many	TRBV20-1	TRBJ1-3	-	TGCAGTGCTAGATGGGGGCCTGGAAACACCATATATTTT	CSARWGPGNTIYF
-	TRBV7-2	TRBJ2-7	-	TGTGCCAGCAGCTTAGGGCGGGTCACGGAGCAGTACTTC	CASSLGRVTEQYF
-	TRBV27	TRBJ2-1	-	TGTGCCAGCAGTTTTCGAGGTCTAGGGAATGAGCAGTTCTTC	CASSFRGLGNEQFF
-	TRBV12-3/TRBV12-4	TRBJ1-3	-	TGTGCCAGCAGTTTTGGGCTTGGGGCTGGAAACACCATATATTTT	CASSFGLGAGNTIYF
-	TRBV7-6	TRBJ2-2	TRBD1	TGTGCCAGCAGTACAACGGGACAGAAATACGGGGAGCTGTTTTTT	CASSTTGQKYGELFF
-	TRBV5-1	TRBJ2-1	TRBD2	TGCGCCAGCAGCTTTCCCCCGGTGATTAAAGCGGGAGGTCGCTCCTACAATGAGCAGTTCTTC	CASSFPPVIKAGGRSYNEQFF
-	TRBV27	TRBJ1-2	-	TGTGCCAGCAGTTTATCGTCCGGGAATGCTTGGGGCTACACCTTC	CASSLSSGNAWGYTF
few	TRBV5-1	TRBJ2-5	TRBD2	TGCGCCAGCAGCTTGGTAGCGGGAGGATCAGAGACCCAGTACTTC	CASSLVAGGSETQYF
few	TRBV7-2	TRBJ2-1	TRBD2	TGTGCCAGCAGCGCCATAGCTTTAGCGGGGATTCGTTATGAGCAGTTCTTC	CASSAIALAGIRYEQFF
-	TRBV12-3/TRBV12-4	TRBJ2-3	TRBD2	TGTGCCAGCAGTTTGGTTGGCGGGAGAGGGACAGATACGCAGTATTTT	CASSLVGGRGTDTQYF
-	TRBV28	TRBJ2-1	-	TGTGCCAGCAGTTTAATAGTGGGGCCCTTAAACGGTGAGCAGTTCTTC	CASSLIVGPLNGEQFF
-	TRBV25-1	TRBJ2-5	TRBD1	TGTGCCAGCAGTGAATTTCGAACAGGGGGCCGTCCCAATATAGAGACCCAGTACTTC	CASSEFRTGGRPNIETQYF
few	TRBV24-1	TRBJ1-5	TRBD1	TGTGCCACCAGTGATCCGACAGGGGTTAGCAATCAGCCCCAGCATTTT	CATSDPTGVSNQPQHF
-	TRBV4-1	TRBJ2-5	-	TGCGCCAGCAGCCAAGATAGGCGACTGAATATCCAAGAGACCCAGTACTTC	CASSQDRRLNIQETQYF
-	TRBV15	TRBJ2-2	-	TGTGCCACGAGGGACAATAGGAACACCGGGGAGCTGTTTTTT	CATRDNRNTGELFF
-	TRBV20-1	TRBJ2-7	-	TGCAGTGCTAGGGGGGGCCAGGGCCCCTACGAGCAGTACTTC	CSARGGQGPYEQYF
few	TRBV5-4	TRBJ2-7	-	TGTGCCAGCAGCTCTCCAGGGGTTTACGAGCAGTACTTC	CASSSPGVYEQYF
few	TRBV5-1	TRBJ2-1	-	TGCGCCAGCAGCCCGGACCCTAAAGGACGGCTTGGTGAGCAGTTCTTC	CASSPDPKGRLGEQFF
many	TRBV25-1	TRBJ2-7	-	TGTGCCAGCAGTGAATTGTTGATAAGGTACGAGCAGTACTTC	CASSELLIRYEQYF
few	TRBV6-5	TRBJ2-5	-	TGTGCCAGCAGTTCCTGGCTAGGTTCTTCTCAAGAGACCCAGTACTTC	CASSSWLGSSQETQYF